This record covers a single TCR beta chain. Its antigen is not yet known. Base qualities were left out, and no much larger clone turns up one base away. TCRbeta CDR3 regions were amplified from genomic DNA using the immunoSEQ Assay, a bias-controlled multiplex PCR. The paper's data handling went like this. Nucleated cell counts per sample were estimated from amplification of reference gene primers within the assay. To quantify the absolute abundance of each unique TCRbeta CDR3 rearrangement, sequence reads were collapsed and filtered. Productive Simpson clonality was computed per sample as the square root of Simpson's diversity index over productive rearrangements. TCRdb limited this immuneACCESS table to in-frame rearrangements with V and J called. A share of clones is missing; checked studies link under half to unresolved V genes, and the rest is unexplained. D and trimming come from the DNA, and the V and J calls and clone size come from that table. This sample lists about 410,000 clones; 70% to 90% were detected once. Of the sample, over 1.1% falls within the top ten clones.

According to the germline V gene, CDR1 reads SNHLY and CDR2 reads FYNNEI. The CDR3 measures 13 amino acids from cysteine to phenylalanine. Only the CDR3 portion is preserved as DNA: 39 bases, with reading frame beginning at the first base. Compared with germline, V lacks 11 bases and J lacks 3 bases; bases without a gene match: 4. Each collaborating institution followed its own protocols to collect whole blood in K2EDTA tubes. For TCRbeta analysis, collaborators shipped samples in one of three forms: frozen whole blood, isolated PBMCs, or DNA extracted from either of those sample types. This entry is derived from a study of blood T cell repertoires in COVID-19 (dated by TCRdb to 2020 to 2021). Broadly, across the study: Samples from collaborators originated in the United States, Italy and Spain and spanned both the acute and convalescent phases of COVID-19. The material from the prospective study consisted of cDNA or gDNA derived from T cells, B-cell-depleted T cells, or PBMCs. Deeply sampled blood TCRbeta repertoires from subjects exposed to, actively infected with, or recovered from COVID-19 were included in the dataset. The repertoires were released in a freely available public database meant as a resource for research on the immune response to SARS-CoV-2. The samples were drawn from two sources: the first 160 participants of the ongoing ImmuneRACE study, and 1,000 to 1,500 subjects contributed by 6 global collaborators. Sample metadata almost always included a de-identified subject ID, COVID-19 status, age in years and sex. Where HLA class I and class II types were available, the types were taken from metadata supplied by the sample provider, not from assay-based typing. The full study reports these points: How much clinical and demographic metadata was included differed by source and by participant, and the metadata was provided uncurated.

The sample consisted of peripheral blood. The origin of this receptor is a woman aged 30 to 39 with active or convalescent COVID-19. This receptor chain uses TRBV2 and TRBJ1-3; TRBD1 matches 10 bases in the middle. CDR3 loop: CARQGAVGNTIYF. The sequenced DNA: TGTGCCCGACAGGGGGCAGTTGGAAACACCATATATTTT.